This T cell receptor (beta chain) originates from a study of blood T cell repertoires in COVID-19. For the study at large: The analysed material was cDNA or gDNA that came from T cells, B-cell-depleted T cells, or PBMCs.

Per the original methods: Nucleated cell number was recorded as an estimate derived from reference gene primer amplification. Method: immunoSEQ multiplex PCR; TCRdb's copy keeps in-frame clones and lacks some. The V and J calls and clone size were taken over from that table, and D and trimming were inferred from the DNA. Counted here are 150,000 to 200,000 clones, about 83% occurring once; the ten biggest clones make up approximately 2.6%. Seattle enrolled patients during active infection and tracked them longitudinally. The CDR3 is 12 amino acids. Germline V gives CDR1 SNHLY, CDR2 FYNNEI. V was pared by 7 bases and J by 5 bases, with 8 bases between.

Sequencing used peripheral blood. This clonotype was sampled from a woman aged 80 or over with COVID-19, enrolled during active disease. The chain carries TRBV2 and TRBJ2-2; D is uncertain. CDR3 protein: CASTRDTGELFF. The CDR3 region has the DNA TGTGCCAGCACTCGAGATACCGGGGAGCTGTTTTTT.